These 18 T cell receptor beta chains came from one sample sequenced in a study of OX40 agonist ivuxolimab in advanced cancers. Sequencing was performed with immunoSEQ multiplex PCR; in TCRdb, only in-frame clones are kept and a portion is missing. The repertoire holds tens of thousands of clones, with over 85% as singletons. The sequenced sample was CD4+ or CD8+ T cells sorted from blood, obtained in a trial of the OX40 agonist ivuxolimab. These receptors all stem from an adult with an advanced solid tumor such as melanoma, head and neck, liver or kidney cancer.

The chain links TRBV6-1 to TRBJ1-5; weak D call: TRBD1 (5 bases). Germline values: CDR1 MNHNS, CDR2 SASEGT. This CDR3 comprises 16 residues. The V end lost 3 bases, the J end lost 0 bases, and 12 bases lay between the germline ends. The CDR3: CASSETDNYSNQPQHF. The CDR3 nucleotides are TGTGCCAGCAGTGAGACAGATAACTATAGCAATCAGCCCCAGCATTTT.

V is TRBV7-6 and J is TRBJ2-7; D gene ambiguous. Germline V gene data show CDR1 as SGHVS and CDR2 as FNYEAQ. Trimming cost V 2 bases and J 10 bases, with 12 bases left between them. The CDR3 length is 12 residues. The CDR3: CASSLLDRSQYF. The DNA of the CDR3 is TGTGCCAGCAGCTTACTCGATAGGTCCCAGTACTTC.

The chain is built from TRBV5-1 and TRBJ2-5; D gene ambiguous. Trimming stripped 6 bases from V and 2 bases from J, with 11 bases between. The CDR3 extends over 13 amino acids. Germline-derived CDR1 and CDR2 are SGHRS and YFSETQ. DNA of the CDR3: TGCGCCAGCACCCCCCCCTTACAAGAGACCCAGTACTTC. Protein: CASTPPLQETQYF.

The chain links TRBV10-3 to TRBJ2-4; 8 nucleotides agree with TRBD1. Germline CDR1 ENHRY, CDR2 SYGVKD. The CDR3 spans 15 residues. The V and J ends lost 0 bases and 10 bases, in that order; junction bases with no gene match: 8. CDR3 in amino acids: CAISESAGGLPIQYF. The CDR3 nucleotides are TGTGCCATCAGTGAGTCTGCAGGGGGCCTACCGATTCAGTACTTC.

V usage is TRBV7-6 and J usage is TRBJ2-7; a weak D match, TRBD2 (5 bases). The length of the CDR3 is 13 residues. The ends were cut back, 2 bases at V and 5 bases at J, with 10 bases in the middle. From germline, CDR1 is SGHVS and CDR2 FNYEAQ. This chain's CDR3 is CASSLTRVHEQYF. CDR3 sequence (DNA): TGTGCCAGCAGCTTAACGCGGGTACACGAGCAGTACTTC. Full variable domain (rest looked up from reference TRBV7-6 and TRBJ2-7): GAGVSQSPRYKVTKRGQDVALRCDPISGHVSLYWYRQALGQGPEFLTYFNYEAQQDKSGLPNDRFSAERPEGSISTLTIQRTEQRDSAMYRCASSLTRVHEQYFGPGTRLTVT.

This chain uses TRBV2 with TRBJ1-2; D ambiguous. Trimming took 0 bases from V and 2 from J, leaving 7 bases between them. The CDR3 is made up of 14 amino acids. Germline values: CDR1 SNHLY, CDR2 FYNNEI. CDR3 loop: CASSEAGINYGYTF. DNA of the CDR3: TGTGCCAGCAGTGAAGCGGGCATAAACTATGGCTACACCTTC.

The chain combines TRBV2 with TRBJ2-3; TRBD1 might be the D (5 bases). The CDR3 totals 16 residues. In germline, CDR1 is SNHLY, CDR2 FYNNEI. Trimming shortened V by 1 base and J by 2 bases, and 13 bases separated the two germline ends. CDR3 in DNA: TGTGCCAGCAGTGAAGTATACCCGGACAACACAGATACGCAGTATTTT. Its protein is CASSEVYPDNTDTQYF.

This chain uses TRBV5-1 with TRBJ2-3; D unresolved. V dropped 2 bases and J dropped 2 bases, with 9 bases sitting between them. Germline CDR1 and CDR2: SGHRS and YFSETQ. This CDR3 is 14 amino acids long. The CDR3 sequence: CASSFNGHTDTQYF. The CDR3 coding sequence is TGCGCCAGCAGCTTCAACGGGCACACAGATACGCAGTATTTT.

This clone came up once. This rearrangement joins TRBV4-1 to TRBJ1-1, with a possible D match to TRBD1 (5 bases). CDR1 and CDR2 from the germline V gene are MGHRA and YSYEKL. The CDR3 has 15 amino acids. V shed 3 bases and J shed 5 bases, with 16 bases lying between them. The DNA of the CDR3 is TGCGCCAGCAGCCATGCGGGACCCCGGGAAACTGAAGCTTTCTTT. It yields the protein CASSHAGPRETEAFF.

V and J are TRBV6-4 and TRBJ2-3; possible D gene TRBD2, 5 bases. Germline CDR1 and CDR2: MRHNA and SNTAGT. The CDR3 runs 13 residues. V gave up 6 bases and J gave up 4 bases, with 11 bases separating them. CDR3 DNA sequence: TGTGCCAGCAGCCCCGGAGGCCCAGATACGCAGTATTTT. This gives the protein CASSPGGPDTQYF.

V is TRBV5-1 and J is TRBJ1-2; D may be TRBD1 (6 bases). Germline-derived CDR1 and CDR2 are SGHRS and YFSETQ. V was shortened by 7 bases and J by 4 bases, with 20 bases between the two germline ends. The CDR3 loop spans 15 amino acids. DNA of the CDR3: TGCGCCAGCGGCCCTAAATTAACAGGGCTCTATGGCTACACCTTC. Translated: CASGPKLTGLYGYTF.

V is TRBV11-3 and J is TRBJ2-7, with D tentatively TRBD1 or TRBD2 (5 bases each). The germline V gene has CDR1 SGHNT and CDR2 YENEEA. The CDR3 totals 16 residues. V was pared by 0 bases and J by 5 bases, with 17 bases between. The CDR3 sequence: CASSLDLARGPNEQYF. The CDR3 DNA follows: TGTGCCAGCAGCTTAGATCTGGCTAGGGGACCTAACGAGCAGTACTTC.

J is TRBJ2-7 and V is TRBV4-1; TRBD1 matches 8 bases. This CDR3 has 13 amino acids. From germline, CDR1 is MGHRA and CDR2 YSYEKL. Trimming took 2 bases from V and 6 from J; bases not matched to a gene: 3. Written as DNA, the CDR3 is TGCGCCAGCAGCCAATTCACAGGGGGCGAGCAGTACTTC. Encoded protein: CASSQFTGGEQYF.

The chain is built from TRBV23-1 and TRBJ2-7; tentatively, D is TRBD1 (6 bases). TRBV23-1 is sorted into the ORF group, with uncertain function. V was trimmed by 8 bases and J by 2 bases, leaving 22 bases between them. The length of the CDR3 is 16 residues. CDR3 loop: CASHHEGQGPTYEQYF. Written as DNA, the CDR3 is TGCGCCAGCCACCATGAGGGGCAGGGGCCTACCTACGAGCAGTACTTC.

The sample holds a few counts of this clone. The chain joins TRBV7-9 to TRBJ1-5; D call uncertain. The V end was cut by 4 bases, the J end by 9 bases, with 10 bases between. The CDR3 totals 12 residues. Germline V lookup: CDR1 SEHNR, CDR2 FQNEAQ (reference sequence). This CDR3 is CASSYESRPQHF. CDR3 in DNA: TGTGCCAGCAGCTACGAGTCCAGGCCCCAGCATTTT.

The CDR3 nucleotides read TGTGCCACCAGCAGAGGAAAGACGGATAACTATGGCTACACCTTC. As protein: CATSRGKTDNYGYTF. The gene calls are TRBV15 and TRBJ1-2; D unresolved. V lost 1 base, J lost 1 base, and 10 bases lay in between. Germline CDR1 reads LNHNV; CDR2 reads YYDKDF (reference sequence). The CDR3 loop spans 15 amino acids.

This rearrangement joins TRBV7-9 to TRBJ1-2; 9 bases are a match to TRBD1. This CDR3 is built from 15 residues. The germline V gene encodes CDR1 SEHNR and CDR2 FQNEAQ (reference sequence). The V gene end was trimmed by 5 bases and the J gene end by 2 bases; junction bases not matched to a gene: 6. CDR3 region: CASSHGQGRNYGYTF. DNA for the CDR3: TGTGCCAGCAGCCACGGACAGGGGCGCAACTATGGCTACACCTTC.

The rearrangement joins TRBV5-1 to TRBJ1-3; D gene uncertain. The CDR3 runs 14 residues. Germline V gene data show CDR1 as SGHRS and CDR2 as YFSETQ. The V end lost 2 bases, the J end lost 0 bases, and 6 bases lay between the germline ends. The CDR3 DNA reads as TGCGCCAGCAGCTTAGATCTCTCTGGAAACACCATATATTTT. Its protein is CASSLDLSGNTIYF.